A selection of T cell receptor beta chains follows, all from one sample in a study of blood T cell repertoires in COVID-19. Measured with immunoSEQ multiplex PCR; TCRdb has only the in-frame clones, and not every one. The data show 150,000 to 200,000 clones, 87% seen once. Sequencing used peripheral blood. The source is a young man with active or convalescent COVID-19. CDR3s include the opening cysteine and the closing phenylalanine or tryptophan. D genes are given only for firm matches. A clone size is listed for some rows: how often the clone was seen (once, few, many), or a class if it is expanded.

clone_size	d_call	j_call	v_call	cdr3_aa	cdr3_nt
.	.	TRBJ2-7	TRBV4-2	CASSQEPTGAYEQYF	TGTGCCAGCAGCCAAGAGCCGACGGGAGCCTACGAGCAGTACTTC
.	.	TRBJ1-2	TRBV3-1/TRBV3-2	CASSPSRGGGYTF	TGTGCCAGCAGCCCGTCCCGGGGAGGTGGCTACACCTTC
.	TRBD1	TRBJ2-5	TRBV9	CASSVGGGAGTQYF	TGTGCCAGCAGCGTAGGAGGGGGCGCGGGGACCCAGTACTTC
.	.	TRBJ2-2	TRBV24-1	CATRPAGFENTGELFF	TGTGCCACCCGGCCCGCAGGGTTCGAGAACACCGGGGAGCTGTTTTTT
.	.	TRBJ2-1	TRBV5-1	CASSLGTNYNEQFF	TGCGCCAGCAGCTTAGGGACAAACTACAATGAGCAGTTCTTC
.	.	TRBJ1-6	TRBV27	CASSSLPSGVSYNSPLHF	TGTGCCAGCAGTTCCCTCCCGTCCGGAGTCTCCTATAATTCACCCCTCCACTTT
.	.	TRBJ1-2	TRBV29-1	CSVESAQGNYGYTF	TGCAGCGTTGAATCGGCGCAGGGTAACTATGGCTACACCTTC
.	.	TRBJ1-6	TRBV5-1	CASSLGAERGSPLHF	TGCGCCAGCAGCTTGGGTGCAGAAAGGGGATCACCCCTCCACTTT
.	TRBD1	TRBJ1-2	TRBV6-5	CASSYGTGKGGYTF	TGTGCCAGCAGTTACGGGACAGGGAAAGGTGGCTACACCTTC
.	.	TRBJ2-6	TRBV5-1	CASSLGYTTGTSGANVLTF	TGCGCCAGCAGCTTGGGATACACCACAGGGACCTCTGGGGCCAACGTCCTGACTTTC
.	TRBD1	TRBJ1-6	TRBV28	CASRYPGTDNSPLHF	TGTGCCAGCAGATACCCCGGGACAGACAATTCACCCCTCCACTTT
once	.	TRBJ1-4	TRBV7-2	CASSSGSRGEKLFF	TGTGCCAGCAGCTCCGGGAGCCGTGGGGAAAAACTGTTTTTT
.	.	TRBJ2-2	TRBV6-4	CASGPRELTSGNTGELFF	TGTGCCAGCGGCCCTCGGGAGCTAACTTCGGGGAACACCGGGGAGCTGTTTTTT
.	.	TRBJ2-1	TRBV4-2	CASSLNLGADSEQFF	TGTGCCAGCAGCCTAAACTTGGGTGCGGATAGTGAGCAGTTCTTC
.	TRBD1	TRBJ2-2	TRBV2	CASVPGQKNTGELFF	TGTGCCAGCGTTCCGGGACAGAAGAACACCGGGGAGCTGTTTTTT
.	.	TRBJ2-1	TRBV6-5	CASSSQGSSYNEQFF	TGTGCCAGCAGTTCCCAGGGGAGCTCCTACAATGAGCAGTTCTTC
.	.	TRBJ2-1	TRBV9	CASSVLASNEQFF	TGTGCCAGCAGCGTTCTAGCGAGCAATGAGCAGTTCTTC
.	TRBD1	TRBJ2-5	TRBV4-2	CASSHQIGQALYQETQYF	TGTGCCAGCAGCCACCAAATCGGACAGGCTCTGTACCAAGAGACCCAGTACTTC
few	.	TRBJ1-4	TRBV6-2/TRBV6-3	CASSYKTGEYEKLFF	TGTGCCAGCAGTTACAAGACAGGCGAGTATGAAAAACTGTTTTTT
.	.	TRBJ2-5	TRBV19	CASSIDLLASQETQYF	TGTGCCAGTAGTATAGATCTTTTGGCTAGTCAAGAGACCCAGTACTTC
.	.	TRBJ1-2	TRBV27	CASSPLEEVYGYTF	TGTGCCAGCAGTCCCCTTGAGGAAGTCTATGGCTACACCTTC
.	TRBD1	TRBJ2-7	TRBV27	CASSYRDRAYEQYF	TGTGCCAGCAGTTACCGGGACAGAGCCTACGAGCAGTACTTC
.	TRBD1	TRBJ1-5	TRBV10-3	CAISEGGDRVGWPQHF	TGTGCCATCAGTGAAGGGGGGGACAGGGTAGGTTGGCCCCAGCATTTT
.	TRBD2	TRBJ2-1	TRBV7-2	CASSLGDYVYNEQFF	TGTGCCAGCAGCTTAGGGGACTATGTCTACAATGAGCAGTTCTTC
.	.	TRBJ1-1	TRBV2	CASSAAGQTQAFF	TGTGCCAGCAGTGCCGCCGGACAAACCCAAGCTTTCTTT
.	.	TRBJ2-5	TRBV19	CATMDGDQETQYF	TGTGCCACCATGGACGGGGACCAAGAGACCCAGTACTTC
.	.	TRBJ2-3	TRBV11-3	CASSLERVYTDTQYF	TGTGCCAGCAGCTTAGAGCGGGTCTACACAGATACGCAGTATTTT
.	TRBD2	TRBJ2-3	TRBV2	CASSERASGSTDTQYF	TGTGCCAGCAGTGAGAGGGCTAGCGGCAGCACAGATACGCAGTATTTT
few	TRBD1	TRBJ1-6	TRBV7-9	CASSGGQVARPLHF	TGTGCCAGCAGCGGTGGACAGGTGGCGAGACCCCTCCACTTT
once	.	TRBJ1-2	TRBV6-5	CATRLRGGGYTF	TGTGCCACCCGACTGAGGGGGGGCGGCTACACCTTC
few	TRBD2	TRBJ2-1	TRBV6-2/TRBV6-3	CASSYGSGNNNEQFF	TGTGCCAGCAGTTACGGAAGCGGGAATAACAATGAGCAGTTCTTC
.	.	TRBJ2-1	TRBV10-3	CAISDLNEQFF	TGTGCCATCAGTGACCTCAATGAGCAGTTCTTC
medium-sized	TRBD2	TRBJ2-7	TRBV27	CASSFAGVYEQYF	TGTGCCAGCAGTTTCGCGGGGGTCTACGAGCAGTACTTC
.	.	TRBJ2-7	TRBV7-2	CASREQPGNHEQYF	TGTGCCAGCAGGGAACAGCCGGGAAACCACGAGCAGTACTTC